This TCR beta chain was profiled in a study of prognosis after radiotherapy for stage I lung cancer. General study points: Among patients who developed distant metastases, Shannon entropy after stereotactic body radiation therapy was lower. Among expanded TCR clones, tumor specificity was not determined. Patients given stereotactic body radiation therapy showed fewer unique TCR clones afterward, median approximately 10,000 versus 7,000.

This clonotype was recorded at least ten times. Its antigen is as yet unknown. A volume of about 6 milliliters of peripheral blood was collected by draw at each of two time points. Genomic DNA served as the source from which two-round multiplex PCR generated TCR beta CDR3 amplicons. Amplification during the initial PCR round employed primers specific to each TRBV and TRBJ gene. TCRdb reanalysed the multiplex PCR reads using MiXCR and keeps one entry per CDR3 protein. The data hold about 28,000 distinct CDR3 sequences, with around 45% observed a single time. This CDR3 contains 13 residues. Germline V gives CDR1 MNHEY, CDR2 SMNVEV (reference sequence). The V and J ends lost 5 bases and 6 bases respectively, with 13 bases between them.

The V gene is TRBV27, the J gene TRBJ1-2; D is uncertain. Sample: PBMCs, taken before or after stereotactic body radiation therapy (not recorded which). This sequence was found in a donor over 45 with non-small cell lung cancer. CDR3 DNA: TGTGCCAGCAGTCCGCGCCCCTACGATGGCTACACCTTC. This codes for CASSPRPYDGYTF.